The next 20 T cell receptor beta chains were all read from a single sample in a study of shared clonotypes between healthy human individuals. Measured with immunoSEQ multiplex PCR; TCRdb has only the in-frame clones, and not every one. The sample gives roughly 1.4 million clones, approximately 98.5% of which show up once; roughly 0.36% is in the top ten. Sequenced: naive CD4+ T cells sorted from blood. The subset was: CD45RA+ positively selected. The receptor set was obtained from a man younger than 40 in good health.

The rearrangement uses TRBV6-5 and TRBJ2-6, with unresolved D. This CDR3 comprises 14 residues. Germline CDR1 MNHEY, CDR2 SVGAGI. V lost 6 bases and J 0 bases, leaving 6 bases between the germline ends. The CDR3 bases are TGTGCCAGCAGCTCGGGCTCTGGGGCCAACGTCCTGACTTTC. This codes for CASSSGSGANVLTF.

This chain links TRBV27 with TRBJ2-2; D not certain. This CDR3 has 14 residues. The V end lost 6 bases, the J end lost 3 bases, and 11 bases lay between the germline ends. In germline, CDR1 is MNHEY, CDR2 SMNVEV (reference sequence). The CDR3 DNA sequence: TGTGCCAGCAGGGGAAAATTGTACACCGGGGAGCTGTTTTTT. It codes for CASRGKLYTGELFF.

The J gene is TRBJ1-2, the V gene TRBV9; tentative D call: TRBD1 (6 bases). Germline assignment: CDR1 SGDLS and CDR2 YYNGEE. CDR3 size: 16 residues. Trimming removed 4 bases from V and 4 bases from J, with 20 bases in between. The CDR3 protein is CASSQRQGGEGYGYTF. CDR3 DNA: TGTGCCAGCAGCCAAAGACAAGGGGGAGAAGGCTATGGCTACACCTTC. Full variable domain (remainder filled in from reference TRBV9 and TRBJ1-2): DSGVTQTPKHLITATGQRVTLRCSPRSGDLSVYWYQQSLDQGLQFLIQYYNGEERAKGNILERFSAQQFPDLHSELNLSSLELGDSALYFCASSQRQGGEGYGYTFGSGTRLTVV.

Written as DNA, the CDR3 is TGTGCCAGCAGCTCGAGAGTTCAGGCCGGGGAGCTGTTTTTT. Protein product: CASSSRVQAGELFF. V is TRBV11-2 and J is TRBJ2-2; D gene unclear. The V and J ends lost 4 bases and 6 bases respectively, with 12 bases between them. CDR3 length: 14 amino acids. Germline CDR1 and CDR2: SGHAT and FQNNGV.

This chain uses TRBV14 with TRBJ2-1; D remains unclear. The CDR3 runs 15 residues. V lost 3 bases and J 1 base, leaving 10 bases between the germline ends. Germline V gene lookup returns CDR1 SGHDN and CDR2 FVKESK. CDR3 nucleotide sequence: TGTGCCAGCAGCCAGAGACCGGGTTCCTACAATGAGCAGTTCTTC. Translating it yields CASSQRPGSYNEQFF.

The CDR3 region has the DNA TGTGCCAGCAGCCACGGTCCCGGGGCCTCCTACGAGCAGTACTTC. Amino acids: CASSHGPGASYEQYF. The genes are TRBV7-2 and TRBJ2-7; D possibly uses TRBD1 or TRBD2 (5 bases each). Germline assignment: CDR1 SGHTA and CDR2 FQGNSA. The CDR3 contains 15 residues. V dropped 5 bases and J dropped 0 bases, with 14 bases sitting between them.

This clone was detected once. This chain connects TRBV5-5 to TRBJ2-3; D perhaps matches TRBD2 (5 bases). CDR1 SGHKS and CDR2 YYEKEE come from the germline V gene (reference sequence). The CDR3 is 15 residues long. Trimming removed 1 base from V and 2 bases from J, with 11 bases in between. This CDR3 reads CASSLSSVLTDTQYF. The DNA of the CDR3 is TGTGCCAGCAGCTTGAGTAGCGTCCTCACAGATACGCAGTATTTT.

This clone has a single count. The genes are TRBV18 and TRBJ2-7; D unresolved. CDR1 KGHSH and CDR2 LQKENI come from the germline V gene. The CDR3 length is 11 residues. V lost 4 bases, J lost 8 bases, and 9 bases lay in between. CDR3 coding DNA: TGTGCCAGCTCACTACAAGCGAAGCAGTACTTC. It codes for CASSLQAKQYF.

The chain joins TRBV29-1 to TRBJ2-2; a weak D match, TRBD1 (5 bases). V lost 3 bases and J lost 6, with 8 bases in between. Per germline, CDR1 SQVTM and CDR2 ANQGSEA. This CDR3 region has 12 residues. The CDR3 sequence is CSVESRAGELFF. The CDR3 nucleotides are TGCAGCGTTGAGTCCAGGGCCGGGGAGCTGTTTTTT.

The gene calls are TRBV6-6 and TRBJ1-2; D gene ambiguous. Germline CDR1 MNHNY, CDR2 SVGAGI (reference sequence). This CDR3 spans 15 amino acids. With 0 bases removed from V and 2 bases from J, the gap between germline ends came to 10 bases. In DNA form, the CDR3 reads TGTGCCAGCAGTTACTCGCCAGGAACCAACTATGGCTACACCTTC. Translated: CASSYSPGTNYGYTF.

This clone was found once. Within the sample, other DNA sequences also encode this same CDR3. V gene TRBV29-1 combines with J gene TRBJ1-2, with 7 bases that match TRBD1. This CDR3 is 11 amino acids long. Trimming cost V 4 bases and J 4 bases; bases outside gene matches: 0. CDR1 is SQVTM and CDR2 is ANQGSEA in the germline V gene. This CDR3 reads CSVGDSYGYTF. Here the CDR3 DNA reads TGCAGCGTTGGGGACAGCTATGGCTACACCTTC.

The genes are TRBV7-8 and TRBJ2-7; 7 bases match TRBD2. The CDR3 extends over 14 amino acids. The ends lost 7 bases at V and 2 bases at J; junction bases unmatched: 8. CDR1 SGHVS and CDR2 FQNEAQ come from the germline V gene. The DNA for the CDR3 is TGTGCCAGCACCCCGGGGGGACTCCCCTACGAGCAGTACTTC. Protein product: CASTPGGLPYEQYF. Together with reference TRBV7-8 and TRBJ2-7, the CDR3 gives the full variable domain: GAGVSQSPRYKVAKRGQDVALRCDPISGHVSLFWYQQALGQGPEFLTYFQNEAQLDKSGLPSDRFFAERPEGSVSTLKIQRTQQEDSAVYLCASTPGGLPYEQYFGPGTRLTVT.

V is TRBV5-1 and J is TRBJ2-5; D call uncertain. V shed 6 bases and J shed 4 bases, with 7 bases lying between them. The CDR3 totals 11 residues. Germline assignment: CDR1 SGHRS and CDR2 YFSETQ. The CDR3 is CASKVTETQYF. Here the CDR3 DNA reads TGCGCCAGCAAAGTAACAGAGACCCAGTACTTC.

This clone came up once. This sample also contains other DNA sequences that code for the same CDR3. CDR3 in amino acids: CASSLGGGSNQPQHF. CDR3 sequence (DNA): TGCGCCAGCAGCTTGGGGGGTGGAAGCAATCAGCCCCAGCATTTT. This sequence joins TRBV5-1 and TRBJ1-5; D is undetermined. The germline V and J ends were trimmed by 0 bases and 1 base, with 8 bases remaining between them. This CDR3 has 15 residues. Germline V CDR1 and CDR2: SGHRS, YFSETQ.

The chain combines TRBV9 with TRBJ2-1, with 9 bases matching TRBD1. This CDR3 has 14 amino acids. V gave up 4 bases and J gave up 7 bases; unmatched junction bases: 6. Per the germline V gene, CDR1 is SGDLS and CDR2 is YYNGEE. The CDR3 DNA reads TGTGCCAGCAGCCCGGGACAGGGTGTGAATGAGCAGTTCTTC. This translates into CASSPGQGVNEQFF.

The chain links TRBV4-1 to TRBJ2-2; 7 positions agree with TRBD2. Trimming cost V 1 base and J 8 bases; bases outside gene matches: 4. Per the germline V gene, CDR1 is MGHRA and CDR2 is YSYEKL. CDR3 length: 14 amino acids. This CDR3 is CASSQVSLAGELFF. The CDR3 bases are TGCGCCAGCAGCCAAGTGTCACTAGCGGGGGAGCTGTTTTTT.

The CDR3 spells CASINRQGLTGVGTEAFF. CDR3 DNA: TGTGCCAGCATCAACCGCCAGGGCCTGACAGGGGTTGGCACTGAAGCTTTCTTT. V usage is TRBV2 and J usage is TRBJ1-1, with TRBD1 identical over 8 bases. Germline lookup yields CDR1 SNHLY and CDR2 FYNNEI. This CDR3 comprises 18 residues. V was pared by 7 bases and J by 4 bases, with 20 bases of the junction left unmatched.

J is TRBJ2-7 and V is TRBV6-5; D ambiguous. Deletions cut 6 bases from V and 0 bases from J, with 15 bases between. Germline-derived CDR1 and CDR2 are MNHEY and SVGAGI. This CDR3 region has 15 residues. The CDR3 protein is CASSVYVGDSYEQYF. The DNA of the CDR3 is TGTGCCAGCAGCGTTTACGTCGGAGACTCCTACGAGCAGTACTTC.

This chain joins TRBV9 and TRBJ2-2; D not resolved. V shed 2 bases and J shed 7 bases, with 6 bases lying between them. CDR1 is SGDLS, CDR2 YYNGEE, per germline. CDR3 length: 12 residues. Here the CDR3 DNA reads TGTGCCAGCAGCGTTGGGTACGGGGAGCTGTTTTTT. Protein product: CASSVGYGELFF.

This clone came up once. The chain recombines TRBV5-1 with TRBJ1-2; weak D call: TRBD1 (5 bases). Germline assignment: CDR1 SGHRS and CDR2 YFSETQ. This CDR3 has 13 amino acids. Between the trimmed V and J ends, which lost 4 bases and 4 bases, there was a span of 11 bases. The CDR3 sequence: CASSVDNGYGYTF. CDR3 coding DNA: TGCGCCAGCAGCGTGGACAACGGCTATGGCTACACCTTC.